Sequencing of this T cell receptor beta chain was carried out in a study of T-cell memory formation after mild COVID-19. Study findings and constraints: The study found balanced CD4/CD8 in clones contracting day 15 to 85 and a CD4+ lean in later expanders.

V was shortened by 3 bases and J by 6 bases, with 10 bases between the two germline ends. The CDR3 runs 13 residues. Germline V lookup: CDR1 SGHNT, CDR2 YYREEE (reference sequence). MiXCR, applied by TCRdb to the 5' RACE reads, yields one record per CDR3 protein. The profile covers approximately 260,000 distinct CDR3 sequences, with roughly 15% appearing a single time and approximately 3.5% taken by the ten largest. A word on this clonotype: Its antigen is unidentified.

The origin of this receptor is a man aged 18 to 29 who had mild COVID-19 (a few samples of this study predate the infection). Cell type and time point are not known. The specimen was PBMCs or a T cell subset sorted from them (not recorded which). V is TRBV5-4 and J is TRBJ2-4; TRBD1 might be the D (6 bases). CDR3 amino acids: CASSSWDINIQYF. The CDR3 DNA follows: TGTGCCAGCAGCTCTTGGGACATAAACATTCAGTACTTC.